This record concerns one T cell receptor (beta chain) sequence. Its target antigen remains unknown. No much larger clonotype is one base removed from it; base qualities were not supplied. The data stem from a study of CD8+ T cells in alopecia areata (dated by TCRdb to 2016 to 2019). At the level of the whole study: In both human patients and the C3H/HeJ mouse model, the study applied high-throughput TCRbeta sequencing to look at T cell clonal expansion in alopecia areata. Scalp clonality was compared across normal scalp (n=4), patchy alopecia areata scalp (n=8), and alopecia totalis/universalis scalp (n=8). Amplification of TCRbeta CDR3 regions was done by immunoSEQ multiplex PCR using 35 Vbeta forward primers and 13 Jbeta reverse primers. Human TCRbeta sequencing covered scalp tissue and sorted CD4+ and CD8+ peripheral blood T cells from patchy and totalis/universalis alopecia areata patients and healthy controls. RNA was extracted with the PAXgene miRNA kit for fixed scalp, the miRNeasy kit for PBMCs, and the RNeasy kit for mouse skin.

The library relied on the immunoSEQ multiplex PCR assay. RNA was extracted from all samples and reverse transcribed into cDNA, which served as template for TCR sequencing. SuperScript III was used to make first-strand cDNA, primed with a 2:1 mix of oligo-dT and random hexamers. Amplification bias was assessed with a synthetic immune receptor repertoire, and residual bias was removed computationally. Per the authors' processing: Raw reads were preprocessed to remove errors, and CDR3 was defined by IMGT conventions from the conserved cysteine to phenylalanine. Clonality was computed as 1 minus the Shannon entropy, with the entropy normalized by log2 of the number of productive unique TCRs. CD4 or CD8 identity of scalp clones was inferred by cross-referencing scalp TCRbeta sequences with sorted blood CD4 and CD8 repertoires. TCRdb's version of the immuneACCESS table is confined to in-frame rearrangements and falls short of the full clone set. An unresolved V gene accounts for under half of the shortfall where checked; the remainder is of unknown origin. V and J calls and clone size are those listed in that table; D and trimming were worked out from the DNA. In all, the sample holds roughly 100,000 clones, and around 59% of those were seen once. The top ten clones comprise around 8.5% of the sample.

CDR1 SGHTA and CDR2 FQGNSA were looked up in the germline V gene. V drops 1 base and J drops 3 bases, leaving 12 bases in between. From the cysteine up to the phenylalanine, the CDR3 has a length of 15 residues. Only CDR3 DNA is held: 45 bases, read in frame from base 1. What the authors observed across the whole study: Scalp TCR repertoire analysis is complicated because resident alphabeta T cells in normal human skin are also sequenced, whereas mouse skin is dominated by gammadelta T cells. Higher clonality and more expanded CD8+ clones were observed in lesional scalp than in normal scalp, particularly in alopecia totalis/universalis, a finding suggestive of antigenic drive. Compared with mice, TCR sequences shared between patients were less clear, possibly partly because of HLA diversity across the patient population.

PBMCs were isolated by density centrifugation and stained for CD3, CD4 and CD8, and CD4+ and CD8+ T cells were sorted on a FACSAria. Scalp biopsies and blood samples were obtained from unaffected controls. The clonotype comes from a human donor in good health. Sequencing was carried out using CD4+ T cells sorted from blood. The chain couples TRBV7-2 to TRBJ1-2, with the D gene not clear enough to name. The CDR3 protein sequence reads: CASSLGAALDYGYTF. Here is the DNA: TGTGCCAGCAGCTTAGGGGCAGCTCTTGACTATGGCTACACCTTC.